The next 22 T cell receptor beta chains were all read from a single sample in a study of control samples from healthy donors and cancer patients (dated by TCRdb to the early 2020s). Library preparation used the immunoSEQ multiplex PCR assay. Not all clones reach the TCRdb copy of this immuneACCESS table, which keeps in-frame sequences only. Checked studies attribute under half of the gap to unresolved V genes and leave the rest unexplained. Within this sample are 140,000 or so clones, with over 90% of them counted one time only. The ten top clones hold 14% of the sample. Sequenced sample: PBMCs. These receptors were collected from a man in his 60s with colorectal cancer.

J is TRBJ1-5 and V is TRBV5-4, with unresolved D. The CDR3 has 12 residues. Germline assignment: CDR1 SGHNT and CDR2 YYREEE (reference sequence). Deletions cut 4 bases from V and 4 bases from J, with 6 bases between. CDR3 loop: CASSLPNQPQHF. The CDR3 region has the DNA TGTGCCAGCAGCCTTCCTAATCAGCCCCAGCATTTT.

Only one count was recorded for this clone. This chain joins TRBV7-9 and TRBJ1-2, with D tentatively TRBD1 (5 bases). This CDR3 contains 13 residues. With 5 bases removed from V and 6 bases from J, the gap between germline ends came to 13 bases. CDR1 and CDR2 from the germline V gene are SEHNR and FQNEAQ (reference sequence). CDR3 loop: CASSPDSPNGYTF. DNA of the CDR3: TGTGCCAGCAGCCCCGACAGCCCTAATGGCTACACCTTC.

The chain combines TRBV6-5 with TRBJ2-3; 9 nucleotides align to TRBD2. In germline, CDR1 is MNHEY, CDR2 SVGAGI. The CDR3 length is 14 residues. The ends lost 8 bases at V and 2 bases at J; junction bases unmatched: 5. The CDR3 nucleotides read TGTGCCAGCTTAGCGGGGGATAACACAGATACGCAGTATTTT. Its protein is CASLAGDNTDTQYF.

This rearrangement joins TRBV6-6 to TRBJ2-7; D gene ambiguous. CDR1 and CDR2 (germline): MNHNY, SVGAGI (reference sequence). V was cut by 8 bases and J by 5 bases, with 7 bases left in between. The CDR3 spans 10 residues. The CDR3 protein is CASSKDEQYF. Here the CDR3 DNA reads TGTGCCAGCTCAAAGGACGAGCAGTACTTC.

The chain carries TRBV6-5 and TRBJ2-3; 11 bases match TRBD2. Looked up from germline, CDR1 is MNHEY and CDR2 is SVGAGI. The V and J ends lost 6 bases and 5 bases, in that order; junction bases with no gene match: 4. The CDR3 length is 14 residues. This CDR3 reads CASRSSGGVDTQYF. The DNA of the CDR3 is TGTGCCAGCAGGAGTAGCGGGGGGGTAGATACGCAGTATTTT.

This chain uses TRBV27 with TRBJ2-2, with 11 bases that match TRBD2. After removal of 5 bases from V and 4 bases from J, the junction contained 3 bases not matched to a gene. In germline, CDR1 is MNHEY, CDR2 SMNVEV (reference sequence). This CDR3 spans 15 amino acids. Here the CDR3 DNA reads TGTGCCAGCAGTCGTAGCGGGGGGGCCACCGGGGAGCTGTTTTTT. Translated: CASSRSGGATGELFF.

This clone has just a few counts. The chain combines TRBV6-5 with TRBJ2-6; possibly TRBD2 for D (5 bases). The CDR3 extends over 15 amino acids. Deletions cut 7 bases from V and 3 bases from J, with 13 bases between. Germline V lookup: CDR1 MNHEY, CDR2 SVGAGI. This CDR3 reads CASTSSGSGANVLTF. The CDR3 DNA reads TGTGCCAGCACCAGTTCGGGGAGTGGGGCCAACGTCCTGACTTTC.

This chain uses TRBV3-1 (or the pseudogene TRBV3-2) with TRBJ1-5; the D gene is possibly TRBD1 (5 bases). The CDR3 has 14 residues. V lost 1 base and J 1 base, leaving 5 bases between the germline ends. The germline gives CDR1 LGHDT, CDR2 YNNKEL (reference sequence). CDR3 in amino acids: CASSQGGSNQPQHF. The CDR3 coding sequence is TGTGCCAGCAGCCAAGGGGGGAGCAATCAGCCCCAGCATTTT.

This clone was detected only a few times. The chain joins TRBV7-9 to TRBJ1-6; possible D gene TRBD1, 5 bases. V lost 1 base and J 9 bases, leaving 13 bases between the germline ends. The germline V gene encodes CDR1 SEHNR and CDR2 FQNEAQ (reference sequence). CDR3 length equals 15 residues. The chain's CDR3 is CASSLERAGRSPLHF. The CDR3 bases are TGTGCCAGCAGCTTAGAAAGGGCAGGGCGTTCACCCCTCCACTTT.

The V call is TRBV5-6, the J call TRBJ2-1, with 8 bases fitting TRBD2. The CDR3 is made up of 15 amino acids. V was clipped by 0 bases and J by 6 bases; unmatched bases: 5. The V gene's germline CDR1 is SGHDT and CDR2 YYEEEE. The CDR3, as DNA: TGTGCCAGCAGCTTGGTCGGCGCGGGGGGCAATGAGCAGTTCTTC. Its translation is CASSLVGAGGNEQFF.

This chain joins TRBV9 and TRBJ1-2; D gene uncertain. The CDR3 consists of 13 residues. Trimming took off 4 bases at V and 0 bases at J, with 7 bases between the two ends. Germline-derived CDR1 and CDR2 are SGDLS and YYNGEE. The CDR3 coding sequence is TGTGCCAGCAGCTCCGTCGCTAACTATGGCTACACCTTC. Protein sequence: CASSSVANYGYTF.

The chain carries TRBV19 and TRBJ1-4; maybe TRBD1 (6 bases). Looked up from germline, CDR1 is LNHDA and CDR2 is SQIVND (reference sequence). The CDR3 sequence is 16 residues long. V lost 2 bases, J lost 2 bases, and 12 bases lay in between. The CDR3 loop reads CASSISGGGTNEKLFF. In DNA form, the CDR3 reads TGTGCCAGTAGTATATCTGGGGGGGGCACTAATGAAAAACTGTTTTTT.

J is TRBJ1-5 and V is TRBV7-8, with D perhaps matching TRBD1 (5 bases). Between the trimmed V and J ends, which lost 3 bases and 5 bases, there was a span of 8 bases. This CDR3 contains 13 residues. Germline CDR1 SGHVS, CDR2 FQNEAQ. DNA for the CDR3: TGTGCCAGCAGCTTCTCCAGGGATCAGCCCCAGCATTTT. Translation: CASSFSRDQPQHF.

The chain joins TRBV6-2 or TRBV6-3 to TRBJ1-2, with 8 bases lining up with TRBD1. This CDR3 spans 18 amino acids. Germline V CDR1 and CDR2: MNHEY, SVGEGT. The ends lost 4 bases at V and 0 bases at J; junction bases unmatched: 13. The CDR3 loop is CASSSLLLDREANYGYTF. In nucleotides, the CDR3 is TGTGCCAGCAGTTCTCTGCTCCTGGACAGGGAAGCTAACTATGGCTACACCTTC.

The V gene is TRBV18, the J gene TRBJ1-1, with 8 bases lining up with TRBD1. The germline CDR1 and CDR2 sequences are KGHSH and LQKENI. V gave up 5 bases and J gave up 0 bases; unmatched junction bases: 2. The CDR3 is 14 amino acids. The CDR3 spells CASSGQGMNTEAFF. CDR3 DNA sequence: TGTGCCAGCTCAGGACAGGGTATGAACACTGAAGCTTTCTTT.

The V call is TRBV12-5, the J call TRBJ2-2; D not certain. The CDR3 loop spans 13 amino acids. The V end was cut by 6 bases, the J end by 2 bases, with 7 bases between. CDR1 LGHNT and CDR2 FRNRAP come from the germline V gene. The CDR3 bases are TGTGCTAGTGGCCTTCTTAACACCGGGGAGCTGTTTTTT. This gives the protein CASGLLNTGELFF.

The chain combines TRBV2 with TRBJ2-1; 7 positions agree with TRBD2. V was clipped by 3 bases and J by 6 bases; unmatched bases: 2. Germline assignment: CDR1 SNHLY and CDR2 FYNNEI. CDR3 length equals 13 residues. This CDR3 reads CASSDPGGNEQFF. The CDR3 nucleotides are TGTGCCAGCAGTGACCCGGGGGGCAATGAGCAGTTCTTC.

V and J are TRBV7-9 and TRBJ1-1, with 7 bases aligning to TRBD1. Germline V CDR1 and CDR2: SEHNR, FQNEAQ (reference sequence). V shed 5 bases and J 8 bases; nucleotides not matched to a gene: 14. There are 15 residues in the CDR3. This CDR3 reads CASSQQGTARVEAFF. As DNA, the CDR3 is TGTGCCAGCAGCCAACAGGGGACGGCGAGGGTGGAAGCTTTCTTT.

The rearrangement uses TRBV18 and TRBJ2-2; maybe TRBD2 (5 bases). Germline V gene data show CDR1 as KGHSH and CDR2 as LQKENI. This CDR3 has 15 residues. Trimming cost V 4 bases and J 3 bases, with 12 bases left between them. This CDR3 is CASSLARQDTGELFF. The CDR3 region has the DNA TGTGCCAGCTCACTAGCGAGGCAGGACACCGGGGAGCTGTTTTTT.

This chain connects TRBV11-2 to TRBJ1-1; the D is unclear. The CDR3 sequence is 15 residues long. Germline V gives CDR1 SGHAT, CDR2 FQNNGV. Trimming removed 0 bases from V and 0 bases from J, with 8 bases in between. The CDR3 here is CASSLDKELNTEAFF. As DNA, the CDR3 is TGTGCCAGCAGCTTAGATAAAGAGTTGAACACTGAAGCTTTCTTT.

The chain links TRBV12-3 or TRBV12-4 to TRBJ1-6; 7 nucleotides match TRBD1. The CDR3 length is 12 residues. The V segment lost 7 bases and the J segment 9 bases; nucleotides outside the gene matches: 3. CDR3 amino acids: CASTRGPSPLHF. CDR3 coding DNA: TGTGCCAGCACTAGGGGGCCTTCACCCCTCCACTTT.

This sequence joins TRBV10-3 and TRBJ1-5, with 9 bases aligning to TRBD1. The length of the CDR3 is 15 residues. J was trimmed by 5 bases and V by 8 bases; bases with no gene match: 10. CDR1 and CDR2 from the germline V gene are ENHRY and SYGVKD. This chain's CDR3 is CAIGGDRAGDQPQHF. CDR3 sequence (DNA): TGTGCCATCGGTGGGGACAGGGCGGGGGATCAGCCCCAGCATTTT.